The 14 T cell receptor beta chains reported below all come from one sample, sequenced in a study of T cells after yellow fever vaccination. TCRdb called the 5' RACE reads again in MiXCR, with one record for every CDR3 protein. The repertoire has about 130,000 distinct CDR3 sequences, around 9.8% of them found once; the top ten carry 40%. The starting material was CD8+ T cells sorted from PBMCs, obtained on the day of the yellow fever booster vaccination. Every receptor here comes from a young man who received the YFV17D yellow fever vaccine.

This clonotype was counted only a few times. The chain combines TRBV27 with TRBJ1-1, with TRBD1 identical over 7 bases. Germline CDR1 MNHEY, CDR2 SMNVEV (reference sequence). CDR3 length: 14 residues. Trimming took 4 bases from V and 8 from J; bases not matched to a gene: 10. CDR3 region: CASSSLQGSIEAFF. As DNA, the CDR3 is TGTGCCAGCAGTTCCTTACAGGGGTCTATAGAAGCTTTCTTT.

V and J are TRBV12-3 or TRBV12-4 and TRBJ2-5; either TRBD1 or TRBD2 may supply D (5 bases each). The V gene lost 5 bases and the J gene lost 3 bases, with 13 bases spanning the gap. The CDR3 loop spans 14 amino acids. Here the CDR3 reads CASSPPGAKETQYF. In nucleotides, the CDR3 is TGTGCCAGCAGTCCCCCCGGGGCCAAAGAGACCCAGTACTTC.

The CDR3: CSARTRDTVYGYTF. The CDR3 DNA sequence: TGCAGTGCTAGAACCCGGGACACCGTCTATGGCTACACCTTC. The rearrangement links TRBV20-1 to TRBJ1-2, with TRBD1 as a possible D gene (6 bases). The CDR3 extends over 14 amino acids. The V and J ends lost 2 bases and 4 bases respectively, with 14 bases between them. Germline values: CDR1 DFQATT, CDR2 SNEGSKA (reference sequence).

As concerns this clonotype: This may arise from a read error, as a much more abundant clone is one base away. The V call is TRBV27, the J call TRBJ1-4; D is possibly TRBD1 (5 bases). CDR1 MNHEY and CDR2 SMNVEV come from the germline V gene (reference sequence). The CDR3 loop spans 15 amino acids. The CDR3 nucleotides read TGTGCCAGCAGTTCCCCGGGACTAATGGGTGAAGAACTGTTTTTT. This gives the protein CASSSPGLMGEELFF. The full variable domain, its missing parts supplied by reference TRBV27 and TRBJ1-4, is EAQVTQNPRYLITVTGKKLTVTCSQNMNHEYMSWYRQDPGLGLRQIYYSMNVEVTDKGDVPEGYKVSRKEKRNFPLILESPSPNQTSLYFCASSSPGLMGEELFFGSGTQLSVL.

This clonotype was observed a handful of times. The chain couples TRBV4-1 to TRBJ1-2; 9 bases line up with TRBD1. With 3 bases clipped from V and 7 bases from J, the junction kept 9 bases outside the gene matches. The CDR3 is made up of 15 amino acids. The germline V gene has CDR1 MGHRA and CDR2 YSYEKL. CDR3 bases: TGCGCCAGCAGCCATGATGGACAGGGGTTTCCTGGCTACACCTTC. Encoded protein: CASSHDGQGFPGYTF.

This clonotype has more than one count but fewer than ten. The gene calls are TRBV27 and TRBJ1-6; D is perhaps TRBD1 (5 bases). The ends were cut back, 4 bases at V and 7 bases at J, with 20 bases in the middle. From germline, CDR1 is MNHEY and CDR2 SMNVEV (reference sequence). The CDR3 has 17 residues. As DNA, the CDR3 is TGTGCCAGCAGTTCGTCGGAAGGGGCCGTCGGGAATTCACCCCTCCACTTT. This sequence encodes CASSSSEGAVGNSPLHF.

This clonotype was seen a few times. The chain combines TRBV7-3 with TRBJ2-1; the match to TRBD2 covers 11 bases. This CDR3 comprises 15 residues. From germline, CDR1 is SGHTA and CDR2 FQGTGA. The V segment lost 5 bases and the J segment 4 bases; nucleotides outside the gene matches: 4. CDR3 in DNA: TGTGCCAGCAGCGCAACTAGCGGGGGTTACAATGAGCAGTTCTTC. Residues: CASSATSGGYNEQFF.

This clonotype was detected many times. The CDR3 region is CASSQVHGNNEQFF. In DNA, the CDR3 is TGTGCCAGCAGCCAAGTCCATGGGAACAATGAGCAGTTCTTC. The genes are TRBV4-2 and TRBJ2-1; D is undetermined. V lost 1 base to trimming and J lost 5 bases, with 9 bases between them. There are 14 residues in the CDR3. CDR1 and CDR2 (germline): LGHNA, YNFKEQ.

This clonotype was counted a few times. This rearrangement joins TRBV6-5 to TRBJ2-7; D perhaps matches TRBD1 (5 bases). CDR1 MNHEY and CDR2 SVGAGI come from the germline V gene. The V and J ends lost 0 bases and 2 bases respectively, with 8 bases between them. The CDR3 contains 14 residues. DNA for the CDR3: TGTGCCAGCAGTTACTCGGACACAACCTACGAGCAGTACTTC. As protein: CASSYSDTTYEQYF.

The genes are TRBV6-5 and TRBJ2-7; 9 nucleotides match TRBD1. Per the germline V gene, CDR1 is MNHEY and CDR2 is SVGAGI. J lost 3 bases, V lost 4 bases, and 7 bases had no gene match. The CDR3 runs 15 residues. The CDR3 sequence is CASSSSGQGNYEQYV. CDR3 in DNA: TGTGCCAGCAGTTCCTCAGGACAGGGGAACTACGAGCAGTACGTC.

This clonotype was detected many times. The chain recombines TRBV7-9 with TRBJ2-7; 10 bases agree with TRBD1. Germline CDR1 SEHNR, CDR2 FQNEAQ (reference sequence). The V segment lost 5 bases and the J segment 6 bases; nucleotides outside the gene matches: 7. The length of the CDR3 is 14 residues. The CDR3 DNA is TGTGCCAGCAGCGTACCGGGACAGGGGATCGAGCAGTACTTC. Protein product: CASSVPGQGIEQYF.

This clonotype has a handful of counts. This sequence joins TRBV20-1 and TRBJ1-2; the D is unclear. V shed 2 bases and J shed 0 bases, with 22 bases lying between them. The germline V gene has CDR1 DFQATT and CDR2 SNEGSKA (reference sequence). The CDR3 is 18 amino acids. CDR3 sequence reads: CSARHRSVQRSTNYGYTF. The CDR3 coding sequence is TGCAGTGCTAGACATCGAAGTGTGCAGCGATCAACTAACTATGGCTACACCTTC.

This clonotype was recorded a few times. The rearrangement joins TRBV3-1 to TRBJ2-3; TRBD2 matches 13 bases. CDR1 is LGHDT and CDR2 is YNNKEL in the germline V gene (reference sequence). The CDR3 is 15 residues long. V dropped 7 bases and J dropped 11; count of bases not matched to a gene: 12. The CDR3 region is CASTRGTSGTIGQYF. The CDR3 bases are TGTGCCAGCACACGGGGGACTAGCGGGACCATAGGGCAGTATTTT.

This clonotype was seen only a few times. The CDR3 loop is CASSQRSGGAGDEQFF. The CDR3 DNA is TGCGCCAGCAGCCAGCGAAGCGGGGGGGCCGGAGATGAGCAGTTCTTC. The chain employs TRBV4-3 and TRBJ2-1; TRBD2 matches 10 bases. The germline V gene encodes CDR1 LGHNA and CDR2 YSLEER. The CDR3 sequence is 16 residues long. The V gene end was trimmed by 3 bases and the J gene end by 8 bases; junction bases not matched to a gene: 10.